A selection of T cell receptor beta chains follows, all from one sample in a study of T cell responses to AZD1222 COVID-19 vaccine. Only in-frame clones appear in the TCRdb table, and some are missing; sequencing was by immunoSEQ multiplex PCR. This table holds approximately 150,000 clones, roughly nine tenths found once. Specimen: peripheral blood, collected on day 0 of AZD1222 vaccination. The origin of the receptors is an adult in good health. CDR3s include the opening cysteine and the closing phenylalanine or tryptophan. Each record gives: clone size, D gene, J gene, V gene, CDR3 DNA, CDR3 protein. A D gene is named only where the DNA matches it firmly. Size is omitted from some rows. Given values are once, few, many or a class for expanded clones.

clone_size: -; d_call: -; j_call: TRBJ2-7; v_call: TRBV30; cdr3_nt: TGTGCCTGGAGTCGCCCAGCCTCATACGGTCTCGGCGAGCAGTACTTC; cdr3_aa: CAWSRPASYGLGEQYF
clone_size: -; d_call: TRBD1; j_call: TRBJ2-3; v_call: TRBV9; cdr3_nt: TGTGCCAGCAGTTACAGAAGAGGGACAGGGGATTATGATACGCAGTATTTT; cdr3_aa: CASSYRRGTGDYDTQYF
clone_size: once; d_call: TRBD1; j_call: TRBJ1-1; v_call: TRBV19; cdr3_nt: TGTGCCAGTAGTAAACCGGGACAGGGGTTCCCTGAAGCTTTCTTT; cdr3_aa: CASSKPGQGFPEAFF
clone_size: -; d_call: -; j_call: TRBJ1-6; v_call: TRBV28; cdr3_nt: TGTGCCAGCAAGCCCCAGGTCGAAAATTCACCCCTCCACTTT; cdr3_aa: CASKPQVENSPLHF
clone_size: -; d_call: -; j_call: TRBJ2-3; v_call: TRBV5-4; cdr3_nt: TGTGCCAGCAGCTACAGGGGCACAGATACGCAGTATTTT; cdr3_aa: CASSYRGTDTQYF
clone_size: -; d_call: -; j_call: TRBJ1-1; v_call: TRBV5-5; cdr3_nt: TGTGCCAGCAGCTTGCCCAGGGGCCGGAACACTGAAGCTTTCTTT; cdr3_aa: CASSLPRGRNTEAFF
clone_size: -; d_call: TRBD1; j_call: TRBJ1-5; v_call: TRBV5-1; cdr3_nt: TGCGCCAGCAGCTGGGGACAGGGCGGTCAGCCCCAGCATTTT; cdr3_aa: CASSWGQGGQPQHF
clone_size: -; d_call: -; j_call: TRBJ1-3; v_call: TRBV30; cdr3_nt: TGTGCCTGGGGAAGCGGTGACTCTGGAAACACCATATATTTT; cdr3_aa: CAWGSGDSGNTIYF
clone_size: -; d_call: -; j_call: TRBJ1-4; v_call: TRBV11-2; cdr3_nt: TGTGCCAGCAGCCTCAGGGGAGAAGGTGAAAAACTGTTTTTT; cdr3_aa: CASSLRGEGEKLFF
clone_size: -; d_call: -; j_call: TRBJ2-2; v_call: TRBV11-3; cdr3_nt: TGTGCCAGCAGCTGGACAGCGAACACCGGGGAGCTGTTTTTT; cdr3_aa: CASSWTANTGELFF
clone_size: -; d_call: -; j_call: TRBJ2-3; v_call: TRBV3-1/TRBV3-2; cdr3_nt: TGTGCCAGCAGCCAAGCTCTCACTACATCGACGCAGTATTTT; cdr3_aa: CASSQALTTSTQYF
clone_size: -; d_call: TRBD1; j_call: TRBJ2-3; v_call: TRBV7-2; cdr3_nt: TGTGCCAGCAGCTTAGACAGGGGGCGAGTAGATACGCAGTATTTT; cdr3_aa: CASSLDRGRVDTQYF
clone_size: -; d_call: -; j_call: TRBJ1-1; v_call: TRBV7-9; cdr3_nt: TGTGCCAGCAGCTTATTGGGGGCAATGAACACTGAAGCTTTCTTT; cdr3_aa: CASSLLGAMNTEAFF
clone_size: once; d_call: TRBD2; j_call: TRBJ2-1; v_call: TRBV11-2; cdr3_nt: TGTGCCAGCAGCCTGAGCGGGAGGGCCAATGAGCAGTTCTTC; cdr3_aa: CASSLSGRANEQFF
clone_size: once; d_call: TRBD1; j_call: TRBJ1-6; v_call: TRBV5-8; cdr3_nt: TGTGCCAGCAGCTCCGGGACAGGGTGGAATTCACCCCTCCACTTT; cdr3_aa: CASSSGTGWNSPLHF
clone_size: -; d_call: -; j_call: TRBJ2-7; v_call: TRBV28; cdr3_nt: TGTGCCAGCAGTTTTCCGGAAAACGAGCAGTACTTC; cdr3_aa: CASSFPENEQYF
clone_size: -; d_call: TRBD1; j_call: TRBJ1-1; v_call: TRBV7-7; cdr3_nt: TGTGCCAGCAGCCCTGGACAGGGTAACACTGAAGCTTTCTTT; cdr3_aa: CASSPGQGNTEAFF
clone_size: -; d_call: TRBD1; j_call: TRBJ2-1; v_call: TRBV24-1; cdr3_nt: TGTGCCACCAGCGAAACCGGGACAGTGATCGATGAGCAGTTCTTC; cdr3_aa: CATSETGTVIDEQFF
clone_size: -; d_call: -; j_call: TRBJ1-2; v_call: TRBV7-2; cdr3_nt: TGTGCCAGCAGCCCCGCGGGTGGTGGCTACACCTTC; cdr3_aa: CASSPAGGGYTF
clone_size: -; d_call: -; j_call: TRBJ1-1; v_call: TRBV7-8; cdr3_nt: TGTGCCAGCAGCCCCCTCTTCAGGAGGCCTGAAGCTTTCTTT; cdr3_aa: CASSPLFRRPEAFF
clone_size: -; d_call: TRBD2; j_call: TRBJ2-3; v_call: TRBV6-2/TRBV6-3; cdr3_nt: TGTGCCAGCACCCCGTCCCCCATTAGCGGGATTTTATCAGATACGCAGTATTTT; cdr3_aa: CASTPSPISGILSDTQYF
clone_size: once; d_call: -; j_call: TRBJ2-7; v_call: TRBV5-1; cdr3_nt: TGCGCCAGCAGCTTTCGAAGGCCGCCCTACGAGCAGTACTTC; cdr3_aa: CASSFRRPPYEQYF
clone_size: -; d_call: -; j_call: TRBJ1-5; v_call: TRBV28; cdr3_nt: TGTGCCAGCAGTTTATCAGGGATTAATCAGCCCCAGCATTTT; cdr3_aa: CASSLSGINQPQHF
clone_size: -; d_call: -; j_call: TRBJ1-1; v_call: TRBV4-1; cdr3_nt: TGCGCCAGCAGCCATTCAAATAGCGGGGATATGGCTTTCTTT; cdr3_aa: CASSHSNSGDMAFF
clone_size: -; d_call: -; j_call: TRBJ2-7; v_call: TRBV30; cdr3_nt: TGTGCCTGGACCCCGCACACCCTTTACGAGCAGTACTTC; cdr3_aa: CAWTPHTLYEQYF
clone_size: -; d_call: -; j_call: TRBJ1-6; v_call: TRBV27; cdr3_nt: TGTGCCAGCAGTTTCTTACAGCCCGATAATTCACCCCTCCACTTT; cdr3_aa: CASSFLQPDNSPLHF
clone_size: once; d_call: -; j_call: TRBJ2-7; v_call: TRBV4-3; cdr3_nt: TGCGCCAGCAGCCAAGACTACACTACCTACGAGCAGTACTTC; cdr3_aa: CASSQDYTTYEQYF
clone_size: -; d_call: -; j_call: TRBJ1-1; v_call: TRBV5-1; cdr3_nt: TGCGCCAGCAACCCGAGCCAGCTCATGAACACTGAAGCTTTCTTT; cdr3_aa: CASNPSQLMNTEAFF
clone_size: -; d_call: -; j_call: TRBJ2-7; v_call: TRBV27; cdr3_nt: TGTGCCAGCAGTTTAAAGGCAGGGAGAGACTACGAGCAGTACTTC; cdr3_aa: CASSLKAGRDYEQYF
clone_size: -; d_call: -; j_call: TRBJ1-2; v_call: TRBV28; cdr3_nt: TGTGCCAGCAGTTTAGGCCTCAAAAGAGAGAGACAGGCGAGCTATGGCTACACCTTC; cdr3_aa: CASSLGLKRERQASYGYTF
clone_size: once; d_call: -; j_call: TRBJ2-7; v_call: TRBV27; cdr3_nt: TGTGCCAGCAGTCTTGGGGGCTACGAGCAGTACTTC; cdr3_aa: CASSLGGYEQYF
clone_size: -; d_call: -; j_call: TRBJ1-2; v_call: TRBV7-9; cdr3_nt: TGTGCCAGCAGCGGGGGCGTTGGCTACACCTTC; cdr3_aa: CASSGGVGYTF
clone_size: -; d_call: -; j_call: TRBJ1-4; v_call: TRBV15; cdr3_nt: TGTGCCACCAGCAGAGATTACGGCCCTAATGAAAAACTGTTTTTT; cdr3_aa: CATSRDYGPNEKLFF
clone_size: few; d_call: TRBD1; j_call: TRBJ1-3; v_call: TRBV11-2; cdr3_nt: TGTGCCAGCAGCCCGAGACAGGGGAGTGGAAACACCATATATTTT; cdr3_aa: CASSPRQGSGNTIYF
clone_size: -; d_call: TRBD1; j_call: TRBJ2-2; v_call: TRBV12-3/TRBV12-4; cdr3_nt: TGTGCCAGCAGACCTTCGACAGGGGGGGAGCTGTTTTTT; cdr3_aa: CASRPSTGGELFF
clone_size: -; d_call: -; j_call: TRBJ1-4; v_call: TRBV2; cdr3_nt: TGTGCCAGCAGCGAAGGAGGGGGAAGGGAAAAACTGTTTTTT; cdr3_aa: CASSEGGGREKLFF
clone_size: -; d_call: -; j_call: TRBJ2-7; v_call: TRBV9; cdr3_nt: TGTGCCAGCAGCGCGAATCCTCTGAACCCCGGGACGGGGACCTACGAGCAGTACTTC; cdr3_aa: CASSANPLNPGTGTYEQYF
clone_size: -; d_call: -; j_call: TRBJ2-7; v_call: TRBV11-2; cdr3_nt: TGTGCCAGCAGCGTACAACCGTCCTACGAGCAGTACTTC; cdr3_aa: CASSVQPSYEQYF
clone_size: -; d_call: -; j_call: TRBJ2-2; v_call: TRBV6-1; cdr3_nt: TGTGCCAGCAGTGAGCTGACCACCGGGGAGCTGTTTTTT; cdr3_aa: CASSELTTGELFF
clone_size: -; d_call: -; j_call: TRBJ2-5; v_call: TRBV24-1; cdr3_nt: TGTGCCACCAGTGATTTAGACGGGCGGGAGACCCAGTACTTC; cdr3_aa: CATSDLDGRETQYF
clone_size: -; d_call: -; j_call: TRBJ1-5; v_call: TRBV5-5; cdr3_nt: TGTGCCAGCAGCCAGCGGATGGGCCTCAATCAGCCCCAGCATTTT; cdr3_aa: CASSQRMGLNQPQHF
clone_size: -; d_call: -; j_call: TRBJ1-2; v_call: TRBV6-5; cdr3_nt: TGTGCCAGCAGTTACTCGACGGATATGAGAAATGGCTACACCTTC; cdr3_aa: CASSYSTDMRNGYTF
clone_size: -; d_call: -; j_call: TRBJ2-7; v_call: TRBV28; cdr3_nt: TGTGCCAGCAGGGGTACCTACGAGCAGTACTTC; cdr3_aa: CASRGTYEQYF
clone_size: -; d_call: TRBD2; j_call: TRBJ2-7; v_call: TRBV6-2/TRBV6-3; cdr3_nt: TGTGCCAGCAGCTCCCATGTGGGGGAGCGGGAGGGGACCAACGAGCAGTACTTC; cdr3_aa: CASSSHVGEREGTNEQYF
clone_size: -; d_call: -; j_call: TRBJ2-7; v_call: TRBV9; cdr3_nt: TGTGCCAGCAGCGTAGGATGGGGACTCGACGAGCAGTACTTC; cdr3_aa: CASSVGWGLDEQYF
clone_size: once; d_call: TRBD2; j_call: TRBJ2-1; v_call: TRBV19; cdr3_nt: TGTGCCAGTAGTATGAAAGGGAGGGATTGGGATGAGCAGTTCTTC; cdr3_aa: CASSMKGRDWDEQFF
clone_size: -; d_call: -; j_call: TRBJ2-7; v_call: TRBV11-2; cdr3_nt: TGTGCCAGCAGCCGCGCAGACCAGTACGAGCAGTACTTC; cdr3_aa: CASSRADQYEQYF
clone_size: -; d_call: -; j_call: TRBJ2-7; v_call: TRBV9; cdr3_nt: TGTGCCAGCAGCACCCCGCAGGCAGGGCTCTGGAACAACGAGCAGTACTTC; cdr3_aa: CASSTPQAGLWNNEQYF
clone_size: -; d_call: -; j_call: TRBJ1-2; v_call: TRBV19; cdr3_nt: TGTGCCAGTAAGACGCGGGGAGAAGGCTACACCTTC; cdr3_aa: CASKTRGEGYTF
clone_size: -; d_call: -; j_call: TRBJ1-5; v_call: TRBV24-1; cdr3_nt: TGTGCCACCAGGGATCAGCCCCAGCATTTT; cdr3_aa: CATRDQPQHF
clone_size: -; d_call: TRBD1; j_call: TRBJ1-2; v_call: TRBV19; cdr3_nt: TGTGCCAGTAGTCTCACGGACAGGCTCCTGGGTGGCTACACCTTC; cdr3_aa: CASSLTDRLLGGYTF
clone_size: -; d_call: -; j_call: TRBJ1-4; v_call: TRBV28; cdr3_nt: TGTGCCAGCAGTATACTCAGGGATAGGCTGTTTTTT; cdr3_aa: CASSILRDRLFF